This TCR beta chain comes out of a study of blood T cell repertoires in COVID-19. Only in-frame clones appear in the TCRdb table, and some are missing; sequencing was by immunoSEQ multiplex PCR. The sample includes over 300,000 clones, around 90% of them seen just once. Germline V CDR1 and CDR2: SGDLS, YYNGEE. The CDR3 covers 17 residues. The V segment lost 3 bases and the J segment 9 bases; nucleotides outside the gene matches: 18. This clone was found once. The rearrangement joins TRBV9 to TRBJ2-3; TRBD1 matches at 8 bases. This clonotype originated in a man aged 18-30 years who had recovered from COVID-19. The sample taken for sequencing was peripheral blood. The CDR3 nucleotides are TGTGCCAGCAGCGCCCTTCCCCCGGGACAGGTAATCCCAACGCAGTATTTT. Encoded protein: CASSALPPGQVIPTQYF.